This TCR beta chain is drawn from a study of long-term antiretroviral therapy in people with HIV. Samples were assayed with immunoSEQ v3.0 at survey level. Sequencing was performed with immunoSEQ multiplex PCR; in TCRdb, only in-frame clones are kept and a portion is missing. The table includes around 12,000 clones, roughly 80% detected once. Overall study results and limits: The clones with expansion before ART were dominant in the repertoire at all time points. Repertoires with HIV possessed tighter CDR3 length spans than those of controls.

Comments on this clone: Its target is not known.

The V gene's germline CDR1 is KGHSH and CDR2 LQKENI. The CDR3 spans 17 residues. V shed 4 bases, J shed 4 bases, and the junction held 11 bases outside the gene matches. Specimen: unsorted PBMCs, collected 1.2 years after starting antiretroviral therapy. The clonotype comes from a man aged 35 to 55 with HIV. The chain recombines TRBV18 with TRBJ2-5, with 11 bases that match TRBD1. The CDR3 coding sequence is TGTGCCAGCTCACGAATAACCGGGACAGGGGGAGGAGAGACCCAGTACTTC. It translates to CASSRITGTGGGETQYF.